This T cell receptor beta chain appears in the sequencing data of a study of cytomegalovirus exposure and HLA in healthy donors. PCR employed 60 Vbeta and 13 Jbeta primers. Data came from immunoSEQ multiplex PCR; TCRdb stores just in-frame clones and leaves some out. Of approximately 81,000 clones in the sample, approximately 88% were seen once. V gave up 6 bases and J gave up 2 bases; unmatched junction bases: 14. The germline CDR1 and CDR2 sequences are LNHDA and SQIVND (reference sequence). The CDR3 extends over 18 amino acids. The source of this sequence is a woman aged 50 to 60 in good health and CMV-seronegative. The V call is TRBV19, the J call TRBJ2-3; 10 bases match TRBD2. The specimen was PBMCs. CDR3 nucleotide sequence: TGTGCCAGTAGCGGAGCCGGAGCGGGAGGGCCGGTCACAGATACGCAGTATTTT. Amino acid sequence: CASSGAGAGGPVTDTQYF.